This T cell receptor (beta chain) was captured in a study of CD8+ T cells in alopecia areata. General study points: Higher clonality and more expanded CD8+ clones appeared in lesional than normal scalp. Amid tofacitinib therapy, many expanded lesional clones stayed present in scalp and blood.

As the sequencing template, cDNA was produced by extracting RNA and reverse transcribing it. Sequencing used immunoSEQ multiplex PCR; TCRdb keeps in-frame clones, though not all of them. The sample includes some 180,000 clones, approximately 50% seen only once; the top ten take over 9%. This clone has just a few counts. Its antigen is unidentified. Treatment noted: oral pan-JAK inhibitor, 5-10 mg twice daily. The specimen comprised CD8+ T cells sorted from blood, sampled at approximately week 52, from a patient treated with tofacitinib. This clonotype originated in a human donor with alopecia areata.

The CDR3 DNA follows: TGTGCCAGCAGCTTAGCCGGGACAGAGGAGCAGTACTTC. Translation gives CASSLAGTEEQYF. The chain uses TRBV7-9 and TRBJ2-7; 7 bases match TRBD1. There are 13 residues in the CDR3. Germline V gene data show CDR1 as SEHNR and CDR2 as FQNEAQ (reference sequence). V shed 0 bases and J 7 bases; nucleotides not matched to a gene: 3.